In this sample, the clone carrying this TCR beta chain turned up many times. The V and J ends lost 7 bases and 0 bases, in that order; junction bases with no gene match: 11. CDR1 and CDR2 from the germline V gene are SEHNR and FQNEAQ (reference sequence). This CDR3 is built from 16 residues. Molecular barcoding with unique molecular identifiers was used for the TCRbeta library. MiXCR was run by TCRdb on the PCR reads, yielding one entry per CDR3 protein. The sample contains roughly 200,000 distinct CDR3 sequences, less than 15% of which appear only once. This sample is part of a study of T-cell reconstitution after alpha-beta-depleted transplantation in children.

The clonotype was recovered from a human donor who donated a stem cell graft to a child with acute lymphoblastic leukemia. J is TRBJ1-1 and V is TRBV7-9; 7 bases align to TRBD1. The input for sequencing was PBMCs from the stem cell graft donor, taken from the stem cell graft. The CDR3 reads CASTPGRGRMNTEAFF. The CDR3 DNA reads as TGTGCCAGCACCCCCGGGAGGGGGCGAATGAACACTGAAGCTTTCTTT.